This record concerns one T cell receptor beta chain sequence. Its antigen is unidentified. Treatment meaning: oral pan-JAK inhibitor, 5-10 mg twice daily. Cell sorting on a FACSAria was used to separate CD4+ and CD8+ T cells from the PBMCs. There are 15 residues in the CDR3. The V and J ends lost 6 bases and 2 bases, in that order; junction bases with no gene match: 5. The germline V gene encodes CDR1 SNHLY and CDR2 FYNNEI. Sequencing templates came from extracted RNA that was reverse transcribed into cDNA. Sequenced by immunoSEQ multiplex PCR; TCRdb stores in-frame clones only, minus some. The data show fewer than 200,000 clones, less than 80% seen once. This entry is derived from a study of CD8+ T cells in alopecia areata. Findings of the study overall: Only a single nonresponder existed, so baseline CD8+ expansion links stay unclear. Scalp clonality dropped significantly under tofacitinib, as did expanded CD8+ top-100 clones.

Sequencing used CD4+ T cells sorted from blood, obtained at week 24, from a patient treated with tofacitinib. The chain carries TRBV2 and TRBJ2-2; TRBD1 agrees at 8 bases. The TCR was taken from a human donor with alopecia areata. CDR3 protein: CASSADRVNTGELFF. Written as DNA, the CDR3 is TGTGCCAGCAGCGCGGACAGGGTCAACACCGGGGAGCTGTTTTTT. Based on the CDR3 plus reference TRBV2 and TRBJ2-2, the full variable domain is EPEVTQTPSHQVTQMGQEVILRCVPISNHLYFYWYRQILGQKVEFLVSFYNNEISEKSEIFDDQFSVERPDGSNFTLKIRSTKLEDSAMYFCASSADRVNTGELFFGEGSRLTVL.